A selection of T cell receptor beta chains follows, all from one sample in a study of blood T cell repertoires in COVID-19. TCRdb's copy holds only in-frame clones and misses some; the assay was immunoSEQ multiplex PCR. Of approximately 140,000 clones in the sample, around 88% were seen once. The specimen sequenced was peripheral blood. These receptors were taken from a man between 45 and 60 years old with active or convalescent COVID-19. Both conserved end residues are part of each CDR3. Fields, in order: J gene, clone size, V gene, CDR3 protein. Some rows have no size entry. The others give once, few or many, or a class for an expanded clone.

TRBJ1-2 NA TRBV11-2 CASSLVGDRRHYGYTF
TRBJ2-7 NA TRBV7-8 CASSLRTSGPYEQYF
TRBJ2-2 NA TRBV3-1/TRBV3-2 CASSQVSSGVGELFF
TRBJ2-4 NA TRBV30 CAWSLSSIQYF
TRBJ1-2 NA TRBV27 CASSSRTGIYGYTF
TRBJ1-3 NA TRBV30 CAWSVQTGNTIYF
TRBJ1-3 NA TRBV25-1 CASSERTGYTGNTIYF
TRBJ2-2 NA TRBV6-5 CASSRGGIVTGELFF
TRBJ2-7 NA TRBV21-1 CASSAPPGLAGGGAYEQYF
TRBJ2-7 NA TRBV12-3/TRBV12-4 CASTVARGYEQYF
TRBJ2-5 NA TRBV2 CASSEASETRNLETQYF
TRBJ1-1 NA TRBV11-2 CASSSGTGGNTEAFF
TRBJ2-1 NA TRBV11-2 CASSLASAGQGVNEQFF
TRBJ2-1 NA TRBV28 CASSWFSGSSYNEQFF
TRBJ2-3 few TRBV3-1/TRBV3-2 CASSQAWRRPFADTQYF
TRBJ2-4 NA TRBV7-2 CASSLGPSRGAKNIQYF
TRBJ1-2 NA TRBV7-2 CASSLTGTGYTF
TRBJ2-7 NA TRBV19 CASSATGLRGYEQYF
TRBJ1-3 NA TRBV14 CASSQVSSGNTIYF
TRBJ2-3 NA TRBV29-1 CSVNGVIGSVTDTQYF
TRBJ2-7 few TRBV10-3 CAIRPRDKTYEQYF
TRBJ1-2 NA TRBV7-8 CASSLTGDYGYTF
TRBJ2-7 NA TRBV5-1 CASSLAVGTRSYEQYF
TRBJ1-3 NA TRBV11-2 CASSQRSRRGNTIYF
TRBJ2-1 NA TRBV6-2/TRBV6-3 CASSYRFSGENNEQFF
TRBJ2-3 NA TRBV11-2 CASSLGTSGDTQYF
TRBJ1-2 NA TRBV3-1/TRBV3-2 CASSPPGGANYGYTF
TRBJ2-6 once TRBV7-2 CASSPRGFSSGANVLTF
TRBJ1-2 few TRBV10-3 CAIRTTGVYGYTF
TRBJ1-6 NA TRBV27 CASSWVAVSGNSPLHF
TRBJ2-7 NA TRBV18 CASSPQLGQGDEQYF
TRBJ1-6 NA TRBV19 CASSIATGGRSSYNSPLHF
TRBJ2-2 NA TRBV28 CASSRETGGNTGELFF
TRBJ2-7 NA TRBV3-1/TRBV3-2 CASSPTYEQYF
TRBJ2-7 NA TRBV9 CASSATGTSDYEQYF
TRBJ1-2 once TRBV5-1 CASSSGDDINRDRKSYGYTF
TRBJ1-4 NA TRBV15 CATSRGRPGTNEKLFF
TRBJ2-3 NA TRBV27 CASSSAGLAVSDTQYF
TRBJ2-5 NA TRBV20-1 CSASVPGIIGETQYF
TRBJ2-6 NA TRBV4-3 CASSHATGSGANVLTF
TRBJ1-2 NA TRBV4-3 CASSQDQGSDDRGYTF
TRBJ1-1 once TRBV24-1 CATSDTDRVRVVSEAFF
TRBJ1-1 NA TRBV3-1/TRBV3-2 CASSPKGREGNTEAFF